The next 4 T cell receptor beta chains were all read from a single sample in a study of beta chain features in type 1 diabetes. Notes on the study in general: Among all four CD4+ subsets, Type 1 diabetes patients had TCRB CDR3s that were moderately but significantly shorter.

These TCRs are of unknown antigen specificity. All of the isolated RNA was reverse transcribed, so expressed TCRB transcripts were sequenced. The assay was immunoSEQ multiplex PCR, and TCRdb's table has in-frame clones only and misses some. This sample has 600,000 to 700,000 clones, with around an eighth found just once. The sample consisted of naive CD4+ T cells from blood. These receptors all stem from a man aged 25-45 years with type 1 diabetes.

In its sample, this clone was seen a few times. The V gene is TRBV30, the J gene TRBJ1-2, with unresolved D. The ends were cut back, 6 bases at V and 1 base at J, with 12 bases in the middle. There are 13 residues in the CDR3. Germline assignment: CDR1 GTSNPN and CDR2 SVGIG (reference sequence). The CDR3 nucleotides read TGTGCCTGTCCCTCAGGCCTTAACTATGGCTACACCTTC. Translation: CACPSGLNYGYTF.

V gene TRBV7-2 combines with J gene TRBJ2-7, with 7 bases identical to TRBD2. CDR3 length: 14 amino acids. Germline CDR1 and CDR2: SGHTA and FQGNSA. Trimming cost V 5 bases and J 3 bases; bases outside gene matches: 7. CDR3 sequence reads: CASSPTGRHYEQYF. The DNA for the CDR3 is TGTGCCAGCAGCCCCACCGGGAGGCACTACGAGCAGTACTTC. The full variable domain, in which reference TRBV7-2 and TRBJ2-7 provide the parts outside the CDR3, is GAGVSQSPSNKVTEKGKDVELRCDPISGHTALYWYRQSLGQGLEFLIYFQGNSAPDKSGLPSDRFSAERTGGSVSTLTIQRTQQEDSAVYLCASSPTGRHYEQYFGPGTRLTVT.

Note on this clone: This sample also contains other DNA sequences that code for the same CDR3. The J gene is TRBJ1-6, the V gene TRBV4-3; no clear D. The CDR3 covers 13 residues. Per germline, CDR1 LGHNA and CDR2 YSLEER. Trimming pared 1 base from V and 8 bases from J, leaving 6 bases between. The CDR3 protein is CASSQVGDSPLHF. The CDR3 DNA is TGCGCCAGCAGCCAAGTCGGAGATTCACCCCTCCACTTT.

The table lists this clone with a few counts. This sample also contains other DNA sequences that code for the same CDR3. The rearrangement uses TRBV18 and TRBJ2-5; D not resolved. Trimming stripped 6 bases from V and 2 bases from J, with 4 bases between. The CDR3 consists of 11 residues. Germline V gives CDR1 KGHSH, CDR2 LQKENI. The CDR3 nucleotides are TGTGCCAGCTCGGCTCAAGAGACCCAGTACTTC. Protein: CASSAQETQYF.